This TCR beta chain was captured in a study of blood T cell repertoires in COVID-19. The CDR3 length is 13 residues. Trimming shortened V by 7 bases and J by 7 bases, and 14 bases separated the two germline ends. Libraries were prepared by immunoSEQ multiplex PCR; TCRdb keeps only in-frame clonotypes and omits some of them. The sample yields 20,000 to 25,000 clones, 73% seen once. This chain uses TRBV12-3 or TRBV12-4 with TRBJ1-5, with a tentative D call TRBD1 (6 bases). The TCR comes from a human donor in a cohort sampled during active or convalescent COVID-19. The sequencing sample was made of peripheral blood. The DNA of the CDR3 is TGTGCCAGCACCATACAGGGAAAGCAGCCCCAGCATTTT. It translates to CASTIQGKQPQHF.